What follows is one T cell receptor (beta chain) and its context. The target antigen is unknown. The data stem from a study of shared clonotypes between healthy human individuals. General observations from the study: An effect of sequencing depth on clonotype sharing among donors was expected. Naive subsets generally exceeded memory subsets in estimated richness.

The data were produced by immunoSEQ multiplex PCR, yet TCRdb's version contains in-frame clones alone and is incomplete. The repertoire includes around 2.5 million clones, approximately 94% of them detected once, and approximately 0.37% sits in the top ten. CDR1 is MNHEY and CDR2 is SMNVEV in the germline V gene (reference sequence). CDR3 length equals 13 residues. The ends were cut back, 3 bases at V and 4 bases at J, with 4 bases in the middle. The sequence was obtained from a man younger than 35 in good health. Some clones in this sample may be carry-over from other donors' samples. The sample taken for sequencing was naive CD4+ T cells from PBMCs. Subset reported: CD45RA+ positively selected. The J gene is TRBJ2-6, the V gene TRBV27; D is unresolved. This CDR3 reads CASSLRGANVLTF. DNA for the CDR3: TGTGCCAGCAGTTTGCGGGGGGCCAACGTCCTGACTTTC.